These 25 T cell receptor beta chains share one sample of origin, sequenced in a study of OX40 agonist ivuxolimab in advanced cancers. Method: immunoSEQ multiplex PCR; TCRdb's copy keeps in-frame clones and lacks some. The table includes roughly 43,000 clones, 82% detected once. The input for sequencing was CD4+ or CD8+ T cells sorted from blood, taken in a trial of the OX40 agonist ivuxolimab. All receptors come from an adult with an advanced solid tumor such as melanoma, head and neck, liver or kidney cancer.

The rearrangement links TRBV7-3 to TRBJ2-1; D possibly corresponds to TRBD2 (5 bases). This CDR3 has 13 amino acids. The germline V gene encodes CDR1 SGHTA and CDR2 FQGTGA. Trimming cost V 6 bases and J 6 bases, with 12 bases left between them. In DNA form, the CDR3 reads TGTGCCAGCAGTTTACGGGGTCTCAATGAGCAGTTCTTC. This gives the protein CASSLRGLNEQFF.

J is TRBJ2-1 and V is TRBV5-4; D unresolved. This CDR3 is built from 14 residues. Trimming stripped 2 bases from V and 6 bases from J, with 12 bases between. CDR1 and CDR2 from the germline V gene are SGHNT and YYREEE (reference sequence). The DNA for the CDR3 is TGTGCCAGCAGCTTAATTCTTAATCCCAATGAGCAGTTCTTC. Translating it yields CASSLILNPNEQFF.

This chain connects TRBV5-6 to TRBJ2-7; 10 nucleotides line up with TRBD1. Germline loops: CDR1 SGHDT, CDR2 YYEEEE. The CDR3 extends over 13 amino acids. V lost 5 bases and J lost 6; bases outside the gene matches: 5. The CDR3 reads CASSSDRGGEQYF. The CDR3 DNA reads as TGTGCCAGCAGTTCGGACAGGGGGGGCGAGCAGTACTTC.

The gene calls are TRBV18 and TRBJ2-2; D perhaps matches TRBD2 (6 bases). V lost 6 bases, J lost 3 bases, and 20 bases lay in between. The CDR3 runs 17 residues. Germline V gives CDR1 KGHSH, CDR2 LQKENI. CDR3 nucleotide sequence: TGTGCCAGCTCGCAATTGGGATCAGGCGGGGACACCGGGGAGCTGTTTTTT. It is translated as CASSQLGSGGDTGELFF.

The chain joins TRBV7-9 to TRBJ1-2, with D perhaps matching TRBD1 (5 bases). Trimming cost V 4 bases and J 6 bases, with 18 bases left between them. CDR1 SEHNR and CDR2 FQNEAQ come from the germline V gene (reference sequence). The CDR3 is 15 residues long. The CDR3 nucleotides read TGTGCCAGCAGCTCGTCTAAAGGCAGGGTCAATGGCTACACCTTC. It encodes CASSSSKGRVNGYTF. The whole variable domain, filled in from reference TRBV7-9 and TRBJ1-2, reads DTGVSQNPRHKITKRGQNVTFRCDPISEHNRLYWYRQTLGQGPEFLTYFQNEAQLEKSRLLSDRFSAERPKGSFSTLEIQRTEQGDSAMYLCASSSSKGRVNGYTFGSGTRLTVV.

This rearrangement joins TRBV2 to TRBJ1-1; D is uncertain. Germline V gene lookup returns CDR1 SNHLY and CDR2 FYNNEI. V was shortened by 6 bases and J by 0 bases, with 8 bases between the two germline ends. There are 13 residues in the CDR3. CDR3 DNA sequence: TGTGCCAGCAGCTTGGGAGTGAACACTGAAGCTTTCTTT. This encodes CASSLGVNTEAFF. Combining the CDR3 with reference TRBV2 and TRBJ1-1 gives the whole variable domain EPEVTQTPSHQVTQMGQEVILRCVPISNHLYFYWYRQILGQKVEFLVSFYNNEISEKSEIFDDQFSVERPDGSNFTLKIRSTKLEDSAMYFCASSLGVNTEAFFGQGTRLTVV.

The V gene is TRBV10-3, the J gene TRBJ1-1; D is unclear. Trimming removed 10 bases at V and 4 bases at J, with 16 bases between. CDR3 length: 13 residues. Germline lookup yields CDR1 ENHRY and CDR2 SYGVKD. CDR3 sequence reads: CATLMGAGTEAFF. CDR3 nucleotides: TGTGCCACCTTAATGGGTGCGGGCACTGAAGCTTTCTTT.

This clone was picked up one time. The chain links TRBV30 to TRBJ2-5; 8 bases are a match to TRBD2. The CDR3 sequence is 16 residues long. V lost 3 bases, J lost 5 bases, and 14 bases stayed unmatched. Per germline, CDR1 GTSNPN and CDR2 SVGIG (reference sequence). CDR3 in amino acids: CAWRNPGLVRGETQYF. In DNA form, the CDR3 reads TGTGCCTGGAGGAATCCGGGACTAGTGCGGGGGGAGACCCAGTACTTC.

The V call is TRBV7-2, the J call TRBJ1-5; D unclear. V shed 4 bases and J shed 7 bases, with 14 bases lying between them. Germline assignment: CDR1 SGHTA and CDR2 FQGNSA. The CDR3 consists of 14 residues. CDR3 sequence reads: CASSSGWFDQPQHF. In DNA, the CDR3 is TGTGCCAGCAGCTCGGGGTGGTTTGACCAGCCCCAGCATTTT. Full variable domain (remainder filled in from reference TRBV7-2 and TRBJ1-5): GAGVSQSPSNKVTEKGKDVELRCDPISGHTALYWYRQSLGQGLEFLIYFQGNSAPDKSGLPSDRFSAERTGGSVSTLTIQRTQQEDSAVYLCASSSGWFDQPQHFGDGTRLSIL.

The chain links TRBV10-3 to TRBJ2-5; D possibly corresponds to TRBD1 (7 bases). Judging by the DNA end, TRBJ2-7 fits better; the J call may be wrong. Per the germline V gene, CDR1 is ENHRY and CDR2 is SYGVKD. The CDR3 spans 17 residues. The chain's CDR3 is CASRSAARDRQSYEQYF. As DNA, the CDR3 is TGTGCCAGCCGCTCGGCAGCGCGGGACAGACAGTCCTACGAGCAGTACTTC.

This clone showed up just once. This chain connects TRBV30 to TRBJ1-1; D unresolved. CDR1 and CDR2 from the germline V gene are GTSNPN and SVGIG (reference sequence). V gave up 4 bases and J gave up 0 bases, with 12 bases separating them. This CDR3 region has 14 residues. The CDR3 nucleotides read TGTGCCTGGACCGGCGATATAATGAACACTGAAGCTTTCTTT. Amino acids: CAWTGDIMNTEAFF.

V usage is TRBV19 and J usage is TRBJ1-1, with D maybe TRBD1 (6 bases). V lost 11 bases to trimming and J lost 5 bases, with 12 bases between them. The CDR3 consists of 11 residues. Germline V CDR1 and CDR2: LNHDA, SQIVND (reference sequence). The CDR3 region has the DNA TGTGCCTCAACAGGGCGTACTGAAGCTTTCTTT. Its protein is CASTGRTEAFF.

V is TRBV6-1 and J is TRBJ2-7; either TRBD1 or TRBD2 may supply D (5 bases each). The V end lost 6 bases, the J end lost 2 bases, and 14 bases lay between the germline ends. From germline, CDR1 is MNHNS and CDR2 SASEGT. The CDR3 consists of 14 residues. CDR3 bases: TGTGCCAGCAGAACGGGGCTAGCCACCTACGAGCAGTACTTC. This encodes CASRTGLATYEQYF.

The chain couples TRBV15 to TRBJ1-1, with 9 bases lining up with TRBD1. CDR3 length equals 14 residues. The germline V gene has CDR1 LNHNV and CDR2 YYDKDF (reference sequence). The junction had 9 bases not matched to a gene; V was cut back by 6 bases and J by 7 bases. The CDR3 region is CATRYDRGDFEAFF. The CDR3 DNA follows: TGTGCCACCAGATACGACAGGGGGGATTTTGAAGCTTTCTTT.

The chain recombines TRBV6-5 with TRBJ1-3, with D uncertain. Trimming removed 5 bases at V and 3 bases at J, with 5 bases between. The CDR3 totals 12 residues. The germline CDR1 and CDR2 sequences are MNHEY and SVGAGI. The CDR3 DNA reads TGTGCCAGCAGTGAGTTTGGAAACACCATATATTTT. Protein: CASSEFGNTIYF.

The rearrangement uses TRBV11-2 and TRBJ2-7; 7 nucleotides align to TRBD1. V dropped 5 bases and J dropped 3; count of bases not matched to a gene: 7. This CDR3 contains 14 residues. The germline V gene has CDR1 SGHAT and CDR2 FQNNGV. Here the CDR3 DNA reads TGTGCCAGCAGCAGGGACAGAGGTTTCTACGAGCAGTACTTC. Translated, it gives CASSRDRGFYEQYF. Full variable domain (rest looked up from reference TRBV11-2 and TRBJ2-7): EAGVAQSPRYKIIEKRQSVAFWCNPISGHATLYWYQQILGQGPKLLIQFQNNGVVDDSQLPKDRFSAERLKGVDSTLKIQPAKLEDSAVYLCASSRDRGFYEQYFGPGTRLTVT.

The chain is built from TRBV20-1 and TRBJ1-4; D ambiguous. The V gene lost 1 base and the J gene lost 7 bases, with 4 bases spanning the gap. Germline V gene sequence: CDR1 DFQATT, CDR2 SNEGSKA (reference sequence). This CDR3 contains 11 residues. CDR3 loop: CSARVGEKLFF. The CDR3, as DNA: TGCAGTGCTAGAGTAGGTGAAAAACTGTTTTTT.

This clone was seen only a few times. The genes are TRBV7-6 and TRBJ1-2; no definite D call. Germline V gene data show CDR1 as SGHVS and CDR2 as FNYEAQ. There are 13 residues in the CDR3. V was shortened by 5 bases and J by 8 bases, with 15 bases between the two germline ends. The CDR3 sequence: CASSDRGVEGYTF. The DNA for the CDR3 is TGTGCCAGCAGCGATCGGGGTGTGGAGGGCTACACCTTC.

The chain uses TRBV27 and TRBJ1-4; tentative D call: TRBD1 (5 bases). The V gene lost 5 bases and the J gene lost 4 bases, with 17 bases spanning the gap. CDR3 size: 16 residues. Germline CDR1 MNHEY, CDR2 SMNVEV (reference sequence). DNA of the CDR3: TGTGCCAGCAGTCGGGGGATGTGGGTGGGTAATGAAAAACTGTTTTTT. It encodes CASSRGMWVGNEKLFF.

V gene TRBV10-1 combines with J gene TRBJ2-1; a weak D match, TRBD1 (7 bases). The germline V gene encodes CDR1 WNHNN and CDR2 SYGVQD (reference sequence). Trimming left V 4 bases short and J 5 bases short, with 24 bases between. This CDR3 is built from 18 residues. The CDR3 sequence: CASSGPPGQIGGNNEQFF. The DNA of the CDR3 is TGCGCCAGCAGTGGCCCCCCGGGACAGATAGGGGGGAACAATGAGCAGTTCTTC.

The chain carries TRBV6-1 and TRBJ2-5; D gene unclear. Between the trimmed V and J ends, which lost 6 bases and 2 bases, there was a span of 10 bases. Germline assignment: CDR1 MNHNS and CDR2 SASEGT. The CDR3 is made up of 13 amino acids. The CDR3 nucleotides are TGTGCCAGCAGCTTGTCGGCTCAAGAGACCCAGTACTTC. It specifies CASSLSAQETQYF.

V is TRBV5-4 and J is TRBJ1-4; 12 nucleotides align to TRBD1. After removal of 4 bases from V and 7 bases from J, the junction contained 5 bases not matched to a gene. The CDR3 consists of 15 residues. CDR1 and CDR2 (germline): SGHNT, YYREEE (reference sequence). The CDR3 DNA follows: TGTGCCAGCAGCGGGGGGGACAGGGGGCGTGAAAAACTGTTTTTT. Residues: CASSGGDRGREKLFF.

V usage is TRBV21-1 and J usage is TRBJ2-3; TRBD2, the D gene given by the table, was not confirmed from the DNA. TRBV21-1 is listed as a pseudogene. The CDR3 totals 17 residues. This CDR3 reads CASSKARTSGDTDTQYF. The DNA of the CDR3 is TGTGCCAGCAGCAAAGCGCGGACTAGCGGGGACACAGATACGCAGTATTTT.

This chain links TRBV14 with TRBJ2-3, with 11 positions matching TRBD2. This CDR3 is 17 amino acids long. The junction had 4 bases not matched to a gene; V was cut back by 0 bases and J by 2 bases. Per the germline V gene, CDR1 is SGHDN and CDR2 is FVKESK. The CDR3 sequence is CASSQELAGAVTDTQYF. In DNA form, the CDR3 reads TGTGCCAGCAGCCAAGAACTAGCGGGGGCTGTCACAGATACGCAGTATTTT.

This clone was seen just once. The gene calls are TRBV10-1 and TRBJ1-1; unclear D gene. CDR1 is WNHNN and CDR2 is SYGVQD in the germline V gene (reference sequence). Trimming stripped 4 bases from V and 4 bases from J, with 7 bases between. This CDR3 is 12 amino acids long. CDR3 in amino acids: CASSGKATEAFF. CDR3 DNA sequence: TGCGCCAGCAGTGGGAAGGCCACTGAAGCTTTCTTT.